Sequencing of this T cell receptor (beta chain) was carried out in a study of blood T cell repertoires in COVID-19. V was clipped by 7 bases and J by 6 bases, with 13 bases between them. The CDR3 length is 12 residues. Germline-derived CDR1 and CDR2 are MDHEN and SYDVKM. Some clones are missing from TCRdb's copy, which holds only in-frame ones; the method was immunoSEQ multiplex PCR. This sample has 210,000 or so clones, with around 82% found just once. This chain uses TRBV28 with TRBJ2-7; no clear D. Sample: PBMCs or T cells enriched from blood (not recorded which). The TCR was taken from a woman in her 40s with acute COVID-19. For the CDR3, the DNA is TGTGCCAGCAAATCTCACGGCGGCGAGCAGTACTTC. Translating it yields CASKSHGGEQYF.